What follows describes a single T cell receptor beta chain. There are a few counts of this clone. This clone's antigen is unknown. No qualities accompany the bases; no much larger clone lies one base away. These data are taken from a study of blood T cell repertoires in COVID-19 (TCRdb year 2020). Background on the whole study: Samples from collaborators originated in the United States, Italy and Spain and spanned both the acute and convalescent phases of COVID-19. The prospective study material was composed of cDNA or gDNA derived from T cells, B-cell-depleted T cells, or PBMCs. Subjects who had been exposed to COVID-19, were actively infected with it, or had recovered from it provided the deeply sampled blood TCRbeta repertoires that made up the dataset. The repertoires were released in a freely available public database intended as a resource for research on the immune response to SARS-CoV-2. Samples came from the ongoing ImmuneRACE study (first 160 participants) plus 1,254 subjects from 6 global collaborators. The sample metadata nearly always contained a de-identified subject ID, COVID-19 status, age in years and sex. Where HLA class I and class II types were available, the types were taken from metadata supplied by the sample provider, not from assay-based typing. What the work shows at the level of the full study, not this receptor alone: How much clinical and demographic metadata was included differed by source and by participant, and the metadata was provided uncurated.

Taken from the germline V gene, the CDR1 and CDR2 loops are SGDLS and YYNGEE. V is pared back by 1 base and J by 7 bases, with 14 bases lying between the germline termini. From the cysteine up to the phenylalanine, the CDR3 has a length of 14 residues. Only the CDR3 DNA stays, 42 bases, in frame from base 1. TCRbeta CDR3 regions were amplified from genomic DNA using the immunoSEQ Assay, a bias-controlled multiplex PCR. Concerning the study's data processing: The number of nucleated cells in each sample was estimated from the amplification of reference gene primers within the assay. To quantify the absolute abundance of each unique TCRbeta CDR3 rearrangement, sequence reads were collapsed and filtered. For each sample, productive Simpson clonality was calculated by taking the square root of Simpson's diversity index across productive rearrangements. Sourced from immuneACCESS, this table was stored by TCRdb with only in-frame sequences that have V and J called. A share of the clones is absent; for the studies checked, an unresolved V gene accounts for under half, and the remainder has no known explanation. The V and J calls and clone size are taken from that table; D and trimming were inferred from the DNA. A total of under 350,000 clones appear in this sample, 89% of them only once. The ten biggest clones cover less than 2% of the sample.

In the prospective study, participants were 18 to 89 years old, resided in 20 to 30 geographic areas of the United States, and were enrolled through a virtual design. In the prospective study, cohorts were assigned on the basis of participant-reported clinical history obtained from a screening survey and a study questionnaire. ImmuneRACE Cohort 3 recovered participants were defined by two consecutive negative NP/OP PCR tests, healthcare professional clearance, or symptom resolution. In the prospective study, whole blood, serum and a nasopharyngeal or oropharyngeal swab were collected from each participant by mobile phlebotomists. Participants in the prospective study had the option to provide additional blood draws and questionnaires over a roughly 2-month period. Blood samples from the prospective study were shipped frozen or at room temperature prior to DNA extraction.

The chain links TRBV9 with TRBJ1-2; the D gene assignment is ambiguous. The sequenced material came from PBMCs or T cells enriched from blood (not recorded which). This TCR was sampled from a woman in her thirties or forties who had recovered from COVID-19. The CDR3 amino acid sequence is: CASSVRQAGGGYTF. In nucleotides, the sequence is TGTGCCAGCAGCGTAAGGCAGGCAGGAGGTGGCTACACCTTC.